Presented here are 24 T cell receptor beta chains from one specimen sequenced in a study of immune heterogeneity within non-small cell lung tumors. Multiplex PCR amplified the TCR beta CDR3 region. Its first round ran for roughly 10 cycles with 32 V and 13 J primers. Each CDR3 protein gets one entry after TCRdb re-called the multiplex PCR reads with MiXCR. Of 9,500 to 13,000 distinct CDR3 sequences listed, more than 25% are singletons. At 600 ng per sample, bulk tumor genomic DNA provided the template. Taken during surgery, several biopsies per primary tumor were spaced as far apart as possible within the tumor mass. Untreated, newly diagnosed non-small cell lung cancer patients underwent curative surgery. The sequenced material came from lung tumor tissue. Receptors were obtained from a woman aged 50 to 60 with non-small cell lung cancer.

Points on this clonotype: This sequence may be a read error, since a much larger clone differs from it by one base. The DNA of the CDR3 is TGTGCCAGCAGTTCCCCAAGCAGGGGAGCGTACCAAGAGACCCAGTACTTC. Translation gives CASSSPSRGAYQETQYF. This sequence joins TRBV6-5 and TRBJ2-5; TRBD1 might be the D (6 bases). The germline gives CDR1 MNHEY, CDR2 SVGAGI. Trimming shortened V by 4 bases and J by 0 bases, and 18 bases separated the two germline ends. This CDR3 is 17 amino acids long.

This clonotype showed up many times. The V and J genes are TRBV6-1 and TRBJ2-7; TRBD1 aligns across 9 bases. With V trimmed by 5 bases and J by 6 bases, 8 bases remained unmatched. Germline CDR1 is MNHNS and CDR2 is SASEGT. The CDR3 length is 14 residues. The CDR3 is CASSTRDRVAEQYF. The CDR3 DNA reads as TGTGCCAGCAGTACCCGGGACAGGGTGGCCGAGCAGTACTTC.

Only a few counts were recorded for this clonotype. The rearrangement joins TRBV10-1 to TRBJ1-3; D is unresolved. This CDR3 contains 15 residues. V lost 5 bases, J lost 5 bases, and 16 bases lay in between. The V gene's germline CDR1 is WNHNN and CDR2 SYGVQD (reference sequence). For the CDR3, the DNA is TGCGCCAGCAGTTCTGCCCCGGACGGGAGAAACACCATATATTTT. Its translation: CASSSAPDGRNTIYF.

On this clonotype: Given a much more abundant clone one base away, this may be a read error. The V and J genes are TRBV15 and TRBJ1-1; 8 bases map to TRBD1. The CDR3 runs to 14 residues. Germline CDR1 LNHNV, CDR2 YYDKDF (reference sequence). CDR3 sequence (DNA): TGTGACACCAGGAGGGGACAGGTGAACACTGAAGCTTTCTTT. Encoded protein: CDTRRGQVNTEAFF.

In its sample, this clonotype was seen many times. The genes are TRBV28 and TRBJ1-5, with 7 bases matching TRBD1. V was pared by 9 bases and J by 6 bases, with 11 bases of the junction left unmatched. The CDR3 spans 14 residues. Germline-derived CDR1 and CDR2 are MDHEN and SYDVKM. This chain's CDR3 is CASHPSRGVQPQHF. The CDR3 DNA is TGTGCCAGTCACCCTTCCAGGGGGGTTCAGCCCCAGCATTTT.

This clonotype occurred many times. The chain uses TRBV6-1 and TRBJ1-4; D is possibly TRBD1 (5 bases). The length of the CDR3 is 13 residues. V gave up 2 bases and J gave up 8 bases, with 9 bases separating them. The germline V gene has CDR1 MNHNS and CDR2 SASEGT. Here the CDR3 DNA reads TGTGCCAGCAGTGAACAGGGCGGGGAAAAACTGTTTTTT. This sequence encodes CASSEQGGEKLFF.

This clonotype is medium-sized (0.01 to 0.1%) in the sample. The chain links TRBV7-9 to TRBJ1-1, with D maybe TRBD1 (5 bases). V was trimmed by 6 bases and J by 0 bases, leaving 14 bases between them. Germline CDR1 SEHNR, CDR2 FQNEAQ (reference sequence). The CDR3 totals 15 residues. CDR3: CASRPRVSMNTEAFF. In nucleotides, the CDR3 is TGTGCCAGCAGACCCAGGGTTAGTATGAACACTGAAGCTTTCTTT.

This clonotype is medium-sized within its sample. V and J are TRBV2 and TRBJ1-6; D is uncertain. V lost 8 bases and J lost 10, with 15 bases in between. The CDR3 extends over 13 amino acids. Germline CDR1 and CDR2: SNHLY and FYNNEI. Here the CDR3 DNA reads TGTGCCAGCGAGATGGTAAACGGCTCACCCCTCCACTTT. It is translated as CASEMVNGSPLHF.

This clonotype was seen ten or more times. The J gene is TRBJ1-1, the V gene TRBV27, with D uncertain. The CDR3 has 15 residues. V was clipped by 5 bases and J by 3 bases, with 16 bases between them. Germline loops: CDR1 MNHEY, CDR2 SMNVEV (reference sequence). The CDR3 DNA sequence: TGTGCCAGCAGTCCGCTAATGGGGAGGGACACTGAAGCTTTCTTT. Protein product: CASSPLMGRDTEAFF.

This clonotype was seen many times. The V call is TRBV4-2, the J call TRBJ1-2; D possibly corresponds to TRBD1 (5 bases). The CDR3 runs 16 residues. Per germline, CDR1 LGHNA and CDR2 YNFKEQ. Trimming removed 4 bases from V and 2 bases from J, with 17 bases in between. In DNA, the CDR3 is TGTGCCAGCAGCCCGGGGGGGATAGCCGGCAACTATGGCTACACCTTC. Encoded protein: CASSPGGIAGNYGYTF.

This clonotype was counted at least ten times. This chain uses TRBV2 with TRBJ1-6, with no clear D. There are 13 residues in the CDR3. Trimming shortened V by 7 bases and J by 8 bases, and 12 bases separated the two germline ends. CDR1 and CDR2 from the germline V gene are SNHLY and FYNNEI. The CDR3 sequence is CASKRETYSPLHF. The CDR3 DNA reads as TGTGCCAGCAAGCGGGAGACTTATTCACCCCTCCACTTT.

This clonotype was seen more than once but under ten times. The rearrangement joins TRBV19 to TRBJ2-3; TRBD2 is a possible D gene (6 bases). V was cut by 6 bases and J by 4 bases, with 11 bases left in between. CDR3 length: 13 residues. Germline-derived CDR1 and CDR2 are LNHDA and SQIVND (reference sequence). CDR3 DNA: TGTGCCAGTAGCGGACTAAATCCAGATACGCAGTATTTT. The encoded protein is CASSGLNPDTQYF.

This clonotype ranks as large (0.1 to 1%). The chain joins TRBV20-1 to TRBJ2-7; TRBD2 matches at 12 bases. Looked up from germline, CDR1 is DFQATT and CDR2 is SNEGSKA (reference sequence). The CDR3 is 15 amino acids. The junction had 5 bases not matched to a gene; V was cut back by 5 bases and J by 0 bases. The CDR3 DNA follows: TGCAGTGCTGATCCGACTAGCGGGAGCTCCTACGAGCAGTACTTC. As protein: CSADPTSGSSYEQYF.

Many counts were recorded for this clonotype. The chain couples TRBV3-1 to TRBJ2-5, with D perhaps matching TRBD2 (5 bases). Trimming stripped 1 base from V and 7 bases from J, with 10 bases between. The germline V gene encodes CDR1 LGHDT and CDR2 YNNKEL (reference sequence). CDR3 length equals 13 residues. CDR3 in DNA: TGTGCCAGCAGCCAAGGTAGTGAGGGGACCCAGTACTTC. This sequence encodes CASSQGSEGTQYF.

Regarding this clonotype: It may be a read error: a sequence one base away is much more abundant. For the CDR3, the DNA is TGTGCCAGCAGCTGTGGACAGATCTATGGCTACACCTTC. This codes for CASSCGQIYGYTF. This chain joins TRBV11-2 and TRBJ1-2; maybe TRBD1 (6 bases). The CDR3 is 13 residues long. Germline loops: CDR1 SGHAT, CDR2 FQNNGV. Deletions cut 4 bases from V and 4 bases from J, with 10 bases between.

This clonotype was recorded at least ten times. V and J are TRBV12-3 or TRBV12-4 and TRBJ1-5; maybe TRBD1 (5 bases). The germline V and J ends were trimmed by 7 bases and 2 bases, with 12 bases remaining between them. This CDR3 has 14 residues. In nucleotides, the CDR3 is TGTGCCAGCAATCTGGGGGGGGGCAATCAGCCCCAGCATTTT. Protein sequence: CASNLGGGNQPQHF.

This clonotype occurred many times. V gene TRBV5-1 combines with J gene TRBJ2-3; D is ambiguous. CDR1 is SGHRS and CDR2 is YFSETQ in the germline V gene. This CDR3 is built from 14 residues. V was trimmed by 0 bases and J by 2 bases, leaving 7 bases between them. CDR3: CASSLGWVTDTQYF. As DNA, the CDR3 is TGCGCCAGCAGCTTGGGGTGGGTCACAGATACGCAGTATTTT.

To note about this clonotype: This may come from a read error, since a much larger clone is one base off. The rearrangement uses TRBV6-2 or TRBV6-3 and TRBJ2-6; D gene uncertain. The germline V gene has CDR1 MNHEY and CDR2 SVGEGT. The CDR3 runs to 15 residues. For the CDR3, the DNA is TGTGCCGGCAGTTCCCCGCCTCGGGGGGCCAACGTCCTGACTTTC. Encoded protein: CAGSSPPRGANVLTF.

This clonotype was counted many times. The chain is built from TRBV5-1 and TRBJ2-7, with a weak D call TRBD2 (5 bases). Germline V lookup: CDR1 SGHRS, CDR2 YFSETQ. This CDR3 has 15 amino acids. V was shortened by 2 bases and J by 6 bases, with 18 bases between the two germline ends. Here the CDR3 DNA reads TGCGCCAGCAGCTTTAGTAGAGGGAACGCGGGCGAGCAGTACTTC. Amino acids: CASSFSRGNAGEQYF.

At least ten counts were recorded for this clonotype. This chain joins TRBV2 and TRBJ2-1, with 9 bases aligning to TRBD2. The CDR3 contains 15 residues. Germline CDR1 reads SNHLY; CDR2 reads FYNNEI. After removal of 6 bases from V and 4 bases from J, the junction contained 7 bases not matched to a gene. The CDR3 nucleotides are TGTGCCAGCAGGGGGGCTAGCGGGATTTACAATGAGCAGTTCTTC. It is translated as CASRGASGIYNEQFF.

The CDR3 DNA follows: TGTGCCAGCAGTCCCCCCCCACAGGGGGCGGCAGAGACCCAGTACTTC. Translated: CASSPPPQGAAETQYF. V usage is TRBV28 and J usage is TRBJ2-5; 9 bases fit TRBD1. The CDR3 length is 16 residues. J gave up 4 bases and V 5 bases, and 11 bases lay outside the gene matches. Germline loops: CDR1 MDHEN, CDR2 SYDVKM.

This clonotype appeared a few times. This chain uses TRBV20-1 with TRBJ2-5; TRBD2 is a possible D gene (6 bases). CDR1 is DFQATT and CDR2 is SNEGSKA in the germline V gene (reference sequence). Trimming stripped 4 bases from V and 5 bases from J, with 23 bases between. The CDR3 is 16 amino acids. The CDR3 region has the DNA TGCAGTGCTAAGTCGGCAGGCCGGAGGGTAGTGGAGACCCAGTACTTC. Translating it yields CSAKSAGRRVVETQYF.

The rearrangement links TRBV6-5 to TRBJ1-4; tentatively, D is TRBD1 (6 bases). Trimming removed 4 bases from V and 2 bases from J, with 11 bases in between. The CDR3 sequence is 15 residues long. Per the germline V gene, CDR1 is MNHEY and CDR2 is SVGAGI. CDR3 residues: CASSSSGQTNEKLFF. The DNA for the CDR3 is TGTGCCAGCAGTTCCTCCGGACAGACTAATGAAAAACTGTTTTTT.

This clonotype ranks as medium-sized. The CDR3 sequence: CATSDAIWTSGEQFF. DNA for the CDR3: TGTGCCACCAGTGACGCTATTTGGACTAGCGGTGAGCAGTTCTTC. The rearrangement uses TRBV24-1 and TRBJ2-1; 10 nucleotides align to TRBD2. The CDR3 has 15 amino acids. The germline V gene has CDR1 KGHDR and CDR2 SFDVKD. The V and J ends lost 4 bases and 9 bases, in that order; junction bases with no gene match: 8.